The T cell receptor beta chain under discussion was sequenced for a study of T cells after yellow fever vaccination. About the study: SMART-Seq v4 Ultra Low Input served to prepare low-cell-number fractions.

This clonotype appeared a few times. TCRdb reprocessed the 5' RACE reads with MiXCR, giving one entry per CDR3 protein. The table includes some 250,000 distinct CDR3 sequences, 6.9% detected once. The TCR sequence derives from a man aged 25 to 40 who received the YFV17D yellow fever vaccine. The sample consisted of CD4+ T cells sorted from PBMCs, taken 15 days after the yellow fever booster vaccination.

This chain's CDR3 is CASRLTASEQFF. CDR3 DNA: TGTGCCAGCAGATTAACTGCTTCGGAGCAGTTCTTC. The genes are TRBV6-6 and TRBJ2-1, with D unresolved. The length of the CDR3 is 12 residues. V was clipped by 6 bases and J by 10 bases, with 13 bases between them. The germline CDR1 and CDR2 sequences are MNHNY and SVGAGI (reference sequence).